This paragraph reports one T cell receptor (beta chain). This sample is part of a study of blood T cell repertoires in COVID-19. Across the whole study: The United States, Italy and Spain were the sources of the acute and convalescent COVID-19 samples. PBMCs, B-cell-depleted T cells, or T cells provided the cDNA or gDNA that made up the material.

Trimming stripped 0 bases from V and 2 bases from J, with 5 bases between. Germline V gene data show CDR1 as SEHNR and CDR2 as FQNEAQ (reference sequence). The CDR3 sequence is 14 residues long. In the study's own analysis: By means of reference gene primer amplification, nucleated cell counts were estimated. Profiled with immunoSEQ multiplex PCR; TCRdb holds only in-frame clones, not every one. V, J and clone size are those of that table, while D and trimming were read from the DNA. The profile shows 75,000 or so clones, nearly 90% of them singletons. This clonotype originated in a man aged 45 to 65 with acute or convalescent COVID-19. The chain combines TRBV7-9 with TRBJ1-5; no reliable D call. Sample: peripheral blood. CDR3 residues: CASSLAEGNQPQHF. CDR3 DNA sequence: TGTGCCAGCAGCTTAGCAGAGGGCAATCAGCCCCAGCATTTT.